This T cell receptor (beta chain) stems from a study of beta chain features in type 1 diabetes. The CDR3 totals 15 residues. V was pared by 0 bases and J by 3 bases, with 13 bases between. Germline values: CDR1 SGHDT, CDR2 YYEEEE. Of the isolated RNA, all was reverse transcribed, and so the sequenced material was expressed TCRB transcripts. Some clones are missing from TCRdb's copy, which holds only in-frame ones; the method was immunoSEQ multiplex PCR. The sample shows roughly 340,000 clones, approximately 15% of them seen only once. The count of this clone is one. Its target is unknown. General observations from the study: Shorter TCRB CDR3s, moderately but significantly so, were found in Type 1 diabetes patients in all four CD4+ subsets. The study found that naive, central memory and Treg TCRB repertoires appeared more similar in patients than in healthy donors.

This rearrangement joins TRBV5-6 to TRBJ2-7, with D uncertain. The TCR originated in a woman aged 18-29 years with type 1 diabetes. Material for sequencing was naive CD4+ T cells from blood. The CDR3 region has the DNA TGTGCCAGCAGCTTGGGCACTCCCCGCCTCTACGAGCAGTACTTC. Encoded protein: CASSLGTPRLYEQYF.